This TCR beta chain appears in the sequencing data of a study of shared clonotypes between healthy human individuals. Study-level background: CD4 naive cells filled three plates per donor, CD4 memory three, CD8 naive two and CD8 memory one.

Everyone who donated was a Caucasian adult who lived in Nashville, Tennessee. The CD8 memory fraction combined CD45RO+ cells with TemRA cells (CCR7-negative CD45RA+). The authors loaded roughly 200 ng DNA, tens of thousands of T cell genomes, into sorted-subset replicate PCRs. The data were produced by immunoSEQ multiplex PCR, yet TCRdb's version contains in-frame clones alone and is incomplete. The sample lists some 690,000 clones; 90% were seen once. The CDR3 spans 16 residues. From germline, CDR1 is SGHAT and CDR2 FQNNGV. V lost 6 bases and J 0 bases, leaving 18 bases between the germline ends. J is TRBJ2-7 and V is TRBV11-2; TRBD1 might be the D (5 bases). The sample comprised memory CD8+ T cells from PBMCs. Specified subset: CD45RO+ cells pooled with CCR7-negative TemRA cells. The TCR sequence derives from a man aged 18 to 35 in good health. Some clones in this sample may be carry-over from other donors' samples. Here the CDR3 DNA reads TGTGCCAGCAGAGAAGGGGCCGGGTACAGCTCCTACGAGCAGTACTTC. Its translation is CASREGAGYSSYEQYF.